This T cell receptor (beta chain) comes out of a study of blood T cell repertoires in COVID-19. For the study at large: Samples of COVID-19 (acute and convalescent) were obtained from the United States, Italy and Spain.

Some clones are missing from TCRdb's copy, which holds only in-frame ones; the method was immunoSEQ multiplex PCR. The sample yields 60,000 to 95,000 clones, around 74% seen once. Germline CDR1 and CDR2: KGHSH and LQKENI. The germline V and J ends were trimmed by 2 bases and 6 bases, with 8 bases remaining between them. The CDR3 has 13 amino acids. The chain couples TRBV18 to TRBJ1-5; D remains unclear. Sequenced: peripheral blood. This TCR derives from a human donor with acute or convalescent COVID-19. The donor label of this sample is uncertain. The CDR3 bases are TGTGCCAGCTCACCAGGAGGTCTTCAGCCCCAGCATTTT. It specifies CASSPGGLQPQHF.